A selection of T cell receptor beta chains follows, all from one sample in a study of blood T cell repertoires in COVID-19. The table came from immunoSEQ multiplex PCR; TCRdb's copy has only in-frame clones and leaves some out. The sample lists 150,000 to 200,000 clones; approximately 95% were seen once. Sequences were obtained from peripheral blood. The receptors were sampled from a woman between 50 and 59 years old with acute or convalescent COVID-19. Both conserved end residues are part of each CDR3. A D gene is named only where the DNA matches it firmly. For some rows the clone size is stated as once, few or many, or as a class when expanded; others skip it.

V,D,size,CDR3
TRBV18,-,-,CASSPRRGGGETQYF
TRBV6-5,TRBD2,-,CASRPSGTSYNEQFF
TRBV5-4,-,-,CASSLASGYRVNEQFF
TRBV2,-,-,CASSEIRDTEAFF
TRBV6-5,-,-,CASEYTASYNEQFF
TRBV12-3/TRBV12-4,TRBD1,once,CASTGQLNTEAFF
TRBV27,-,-,CASSFRNRGGYTF
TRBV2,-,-,CASKEEFFVVSEF
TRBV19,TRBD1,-,CASSIPLRGPDIQYF
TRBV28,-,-,CASSLYRTQETQYF
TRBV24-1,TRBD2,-,CATSTSGSNEQFF
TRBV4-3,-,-,CASSQAGDTGELFF
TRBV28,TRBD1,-,CASSSSGQFYGYTF
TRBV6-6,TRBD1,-,CASRPGTGIFGQYF
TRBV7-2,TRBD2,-,CASSTSGSYEQYF
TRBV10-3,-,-,CAINSDSTYGYTF
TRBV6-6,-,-,CASRTSGNPYNEQFF
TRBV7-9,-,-,CASSLVSAGLGEQFF
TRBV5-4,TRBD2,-,CASRLGLAGGETQYF
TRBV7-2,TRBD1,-,CASSSDRTGAYEQYF
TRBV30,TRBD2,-,CAWSGTSGATYNEQFF
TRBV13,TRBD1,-,CASSDGQGESTEAFF
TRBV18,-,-,CASSIGRRNEQFF
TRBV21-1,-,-,CASSSRRSGVKFNGYTF
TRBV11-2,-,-,CASRSGGGAGFYGYTF
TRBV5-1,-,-,CASSLGDINQPQHF
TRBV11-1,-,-,CASSLGGGQPQHF
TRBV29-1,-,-,CSVEDSHSSNQPQHF
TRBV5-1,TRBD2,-,CASSHTSGGGEQFF
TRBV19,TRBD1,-,CASQTGVGNQPQHF
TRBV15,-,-,CATSRLRGANTGELFF
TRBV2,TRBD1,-,CASSLGQANTEAFF
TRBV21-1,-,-,CASTPGLAGGTDTQYF
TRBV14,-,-,CASSQEAGLSFGYTF
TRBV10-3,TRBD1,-,CAISVTGGMNTEAFF
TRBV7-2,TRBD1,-,CASSFDRGSLNEQFF
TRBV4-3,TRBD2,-,CASSQAGRALNEQFF